The entry that follows covers one TCR beta chain sequence. No antigen is known for it. The sample comes from a study of T cell responses to AZD1222 COVID-19 vaccine. Overall study results and limits: Nearly half of spike-specific TCRs reportedly go after variant regions that carry no mutations.

This CDR3 has 19 residues. V was clipped by 0 bases and J by 3 bases; unmatched bases: 15. In germline, CDR1 is WSHSY, CDR2 SAAADI. Assay: immunoSEQ multiplex PCR; the TCRdb copy retains only in-frame clones and omits some. The profile covers over 85,000 clones, with over 90% appearing a single time and 2.9% taken by the ten largest. Source: peripheral blood, taken 28 days after the second AZD1222 dose. The chain has TRBV10-2 and TRBJ1-1; 8 bases align to TRBD1. The receptor's source is an adult who received the AZD1222 COVID-19 vaccine. CDR3 nucleotide sequence: TGCGCCAGCAGTGAGTCAAACAAGGTAGCAGGGGGCGTCGACACTGAAGCTTTCTTT. It yields the protein CASSESNKVAGGVDTEAFF.